This T cell receptor beta chain derives from a study of shared clonotypes between healthy human individuals. General observations from the study: Sorted-subset samples were not fully sequenced, rarefaction indicated.

Clones were sequenced by immunoSEQ multiplex PCR, and TCRdb holds only the in-frame ones, with some missing. The top ten hold more than 20% of the sample, which has hundreds of thousands of clones, about 92% seen once. CDR1 is LNHDA and CDR2 is SQIVND in the germline V gene (reference sequence). V was clipped by 1 base and J by 6 bases, with 4 bases between them. The CDR3 sequence is 11 residues long. Naive CD8 cells, CD45RO-negative and positively selected for CCR7, excluded terminally differentiated effector memory CD45RA+ cells. The study enrolled healthy HIV-negative adults without recent acute infections or vaccinations as donors. On this clone: Its antigen is currently unknown. Other DNA sequences in the same sample also yield this CDR3.

The TCR comes from a young man in good health. Sequenced sample: naive CD8+ T cells sorted from blood. This chain uses TRBV19 with TRBJ2-7; D remains unclear. As DNA, the CDR3 is TGTGCCAGTAGTATAGGATCCGAGCAGTACTTC. Translating it yields CASSIGSEQYF. Looking up the rest from reference TRBV19 and TRBJ2-7 gives the full variable domain: DGGITQSPKYLFRKEGQNVTLSCEQNLNHDAMYWYRQDPGQGLRLIYYSQIVNDFQKGDIAEGYSVSREKKESFPLTVTSAQKNPTAFYLCASSIGSEQYFGPGTRLTVT.